The next 12 T cell receptor beta chains were all read from a single sample in a study of T cell repertoires in cytomegalovirus infection. Using its own MiXCR run on the reads, TCRdb lists one record per CDR3 protein. The table has some 800,000 distinct CDR3 sequences, 25% to 30% seen once. These TCRs are of unknown antigen specificity. The material sequenced was cultured CD8+ T cells from PBMCs, taken from culture after CMV antigen stimulation. These receptors all come from a human donor in good health (CMV status not recorded). Some clones in this sample may be carry-over from other donors' samples.

The rearrangement joins TRBV10-3 to TRBJ1-1, with unresolved D. Trimming pared 0 bases from V and 3 bases from J, leaving 5 bases between. This CDR3 spans 13 amino acids. CDR1 is ENHRY and CDR2 is SYGVKD in the germline V gene. CDR3 region: CAISESLHTEAFF. CDR3 nucleotide sequence: TGTGCCATCAGTGAGTCCCTCCACACTGAAGCTTTCTTT.

This clonotype has at least ten counts. The V gene is TRBV7-8, the J gene TRBJ1-1, with D unclear. Germline CDR1 and CDR2: SGHVS and FQNEAQ. Trimming cost V 2 bases and J 2 bases, with 18 bases left between them. This CDR3 is built from 17 residues. The CDR3 nucleotides read TGTGCCAGCAGCTTAATTAGGTCGGGAGATCTAAACACTGAAGCTTTCTTT. Its protein product is CASSLIRSGDLNTEAFF. The whole variable domain, filled in from reference TRBV7-8 and TRBJ1-1, reads GAGVSQSPRYKVAKRGQDVALRCDPISGHVSLFWYQQALGQGPEFLTYFQNEAQLDKSGLPSDRFFAERPEGSVSTLKIQRTQQEDSAVYLCASSLIRSGDLNTEAFFGQGTRLTVV.

The V and J genes are TRBV4-1 and TRBJ1-1; possibly TRBD1 for D (5 bases). The germline V and J ends were trimmed by 3 bases and 2 bases, with 13 bases remaining between them. This CDR3 region has 15 residues. Per the germline V gene, CDR1 is MGHRA and CDR2 is YSYEKL. CDR3 residues: CASSQATGPNTEAFF. DNA of the CDR3: TGCGCCAGCAGCCAGGCTACGGGGCCTAACACTGAAGCTTTCTTT.

The DNA for the CDR3 is TGCGCCAGCAGCCAAGACTCGTGGACCGGGGAGCTGTTTTTT. This translates into CASSQDSWTGELFF. This rearrangement joins TRBV4-3 to TRBJ2-2; D is unclear. Germline V gene data show CDR1 as LGHNA and CDR2 as YSLEER. Trimming shortened V by 0 bases and J by 5 bases, and 7 bases separated the two germline ends. CDR3 size: 14 residues.

This clonotype showed up just a few times. The chain recombines TRBV28 with TRBJ2-7, with TRBD2 matching over 8 bases. CDR1 is MDHEN, CDR2 SYDVKM, per germline. The CDR3 is 14 residues long. Unmatched junction bases numbered 7, after V lost 5 bases and J lost 4 bases. CDR3 DNA sequence: TGTGCCAGCAGTCCGGGACTAGTGGGTTACGAGCAGTACGTC. Protein: CASSPGLVGYEQYV.

This clonotype was seen repeatedly, ten times or more. V usage is TRBV7-8 and J usage is TRBJ2-1, with D perhaps TRBD2 (5 bases). The CDR3 loop spans 17 amino acids. Germline V gene lookup returns CDR1 SGHVS and CDR2 FQNEAQ. V lost 7 bases and J 4 bases, leaving 23 bases between the germline ends. CDR3 DNA sequence: TGTGCCAGCACGTCGGGAATATACCGGCGGGTATACAATGAGCAGTTCTTC. Amino acid sequence: CASTSGIYRRVYNEQFF.

This clonotype was recorded a few times. V is TRBV20-1 and J is TRBJ1-2; no reliable D call. The V end was cut by 1 base, the J end by 4 bases, with 7 bases between. Germline CDR1 DFQATT, CDR2 SNEGSKA (reference sequence). There are 12 residues in the CDR3. Here the CDR3 reads CSARVLGYGYTF. The CDR3 nucleotides are TGCAGTGCTAGAGTCTTGGGCTATGGCTACACCTTC.

This chain connects TRBV6-5 to TRBJ1-2, with D unresolved. The CDR3 covers 13 residues. Looked up from germline, CDR1 is MNHEY and CDR2 is SVGAGI. V lost 1 base and J lost 5, with 8 bases in between. CDR3 nucleotide sequence: TGTGCCAGCAGTTACTTTCGGGGATATGGCTACACCTTC. This codes for CASSYFRGYGYTF.

This clonotype was detected many times. One junction end disagrees with the germline gene, perhaps due to a read error. The CDR3 region is CASNLPNGGAIIGANVLTF. CDR3 in DNA: TGTGCCAGCAACTTACCCAACGGGGGGGCCATAATAGGGGCCAACGTCCTGACTTTC. The V gene is TRBV7-2, the J gene TRBJ2-6; 8 bases line up with TRBD2. The CDR3 runs 19 residues. Germline CDR1 reads SGHTA; CDR2 reads FQGNSA.

This clonotype has at least ten counts. V is TRBV7-2 and J is TRBJ2-1; D is uncertain. The CDR3 spans 15 residues. Trimming removed 5 bases at V and 0 bases at J, with 11 bases between. The V gene's germline CDR1 is SGHTA and CDR2 FQGNSA. The CDR3 region has the DNA TGTGCCAGCAGCCCAATGGCTAGCTCCTACAATGAGCAGTTCTTC. Translating it yields CASSPMASSYNEQFF.

The chain carries TRBV12-3 or TRBV12-4 and TRBJ2-7; the D is unclear. This CDR3 has 12 residues. The V end lost 3 bases, the J end lost 3 bases, and 6 bases lay between the germline ends. The CDR3 region is CASSFNNYEQYV. The CDR3 DNA sequence: TGTGCCAGCAGTTTTAACAACTACGAGCAGTACGTC.

This clonotype was counted only a few times. The chain carries TRBV5-5 and TRBJ1-6; 7 nucleotides agree with TRBD1. Germline values: CDR1 SGHKS, CDR2 YYEKEE (reference sequence). V shed 4 bases and J 9 bases; nucleotides not matched to a gene: 10. This CDR3 has 15 residues. The CDR3 sequence is CASSQPTGVRSPLHF. In DNA, the CDR3 is TGTGCCAGCAGCCAGCCAACAGGGGTCCGTTCACCCCTCCACTTT.